This T cell receptor beta chain was sequenced in a study of blood T cell repertoires in COVID-19. In the original processing: Estimates of nucleated cell counts were drawn from the amplification of reference gene primers. Method: immunoSEQ multiplex PCR; TCRdb's copy keeps in-frame clones and lacks some. That table furnishes V, J and clone size, whereas the DNA furnished D and trimming. The table lists around 190,000 clones, over 80% of them singletons. During active infection, Seattle patients enrolled and were then monitored through disease. Germline assignment: CDR1 SGHDN and CDR2 FVKESK. V lost 3 bases to trimming and J lost 4 bases, with 12 bases between them. The CDR3 sequence is 14 residues long.

The chain joins TRBV14 to TRBJ1-2; TRBD1 is a possible D gene (5 bases). The material sequenced was peripheral blood. This TCR came from a woman aged 60 to 75 with COVID-19, enrolled during active disease. The CDR3 spells CASSHRGGGYGYTF. CDR3 DNA: TGTGCCAGCAGCCACCGCGGGGGAGGCTATGGCTACACCTTC.